These 23 T cell receptor beta chains originate from one sample sequenced in a study of T cell repertoires in cytomegalovirus infection. These receptors are not linked to any known antigen. TCRdb reprocessed the reads via MiXCR and lists one record per CDR3 protein. Seen here are over 100,000 distinct CDR3 sequences, around a tenth observed once, and the top ten hold 31%. Sequencing was performed on PBMCs, sequenced either directly or after in vitro stimulation (not recorded which). The source of these receptors is a human donor in good health (CMV status not recorded). Some clones in this sample may be carry-over from other donors' samples.

This clonotype was seen at least ten times. V gene TRBV29-1 combines with J gene TRBJ2-3, with 7 bases that match TRBD2. Germline trimming cut 4 bases from V and 0 bases from J; bases unmatched to any gene: 1. The CDR3 loop spans 13 amino acids. Germline CDR1 SQVTM, CDR2 ANQGSEA. The CDR3 coding sequence is TGCAGCGTTGGGGGAGGGAGCACAGATACGCAGTATTTT. It codes for CSVGGGSTDTQYF.

This clonotype showed up many times. The chain employs TRBV7-8 and TRBJ2-1; a possible D gene is TRBD1 (6 bases). This CDR3 is 13 amino acids long. Deletions cut 2 bases from V and 8 bases from J, with 10 bases between. Germline CDR1 SGHVS, CDR2 FQNEAQ. CDR3 nucleotides: TGTGCCAGCAGCTTAAGGGGGAAGGATGAGCAGTTCTTC. This gives the protein CASSLRGKDEQFF.

The table lists this clonotype with a few counts. This chain links TRBV20-1 with TRBJ2-1; D perhaps matches TRBD2 (6 bases). CDR3 length equals 13 residues. Trimming removed 4 bases at V and 4 bases at J, with 11 bases between. Per the germline V gene, CDR1 is DFQATT and CDR2 is SNEGSKA (reference sequence). The DNA of the CDR3 is TGCAGTGCTAAGGCTAGCGAATACAATGAGCAGTTCTTC. Encoded protein: CSAKASEYNEQFF.

This clonotype was detected only a few times. V is TRBV6-6 and J is TRBJ2-1; D possibly corresponds to TRBD1 (5 bases). Per the germline V gene, CDR1 is MNHNY and CDR2 is SVGAGI (reference sequence). The V end lost 2 bases, the J end lost 0 bases, and 17 bases lay between the germline ends. The CDR3 spans 18 residues. This CDR3 is CASSYPAAGLSSYNEQFF. CDR3 nucleotide sequence: TGTGCCAGCAGTTACCCAGCAGCAGGGCTAAGCTCCTACAATGAGCAGTTCTTC.

This clonotype was picked up one time. The chain employs TRBV19 and TRBJ2-3; TRBD2 agrees at 8 bases. The length of the CDR3 is 15 residues. Per germline, CDR1 LNHDA and CDR2 SQIVND (reference sequence). Germline trimming cut 9 bases from V and 4 bases from J; bases unmatched to any gene: 12. For the CDR3, the DNA is TGTGCCAGCAAGAATCGGGGGGGGGTCTCAGATACGCAGTATTTT. As protein: CASKNRGGVSDTQYF.

A few counts support this clonotype. This sequence joins TRBV24-1 and TRBJ2-3, with TRBD1 matching over 7 bases. CDR1 is KGHDR and CDR2 is SFDVKD in the germline V gene. The junction had 5 bases not matched to a gene; V was cut back by 3 bases and J by 3 bases. This CDR3 comprises 15 residues. The CDR3 DNA reads TGTGCCACCAGTGATATGGACAGGCCAACAGATACGCAGTATTTT. Residues: CATSDMDRPTDTQYF.

This clonotype came up many times. A much larger clone sits a single nucleotide away, making a read error possible. This rearrangement joins TRBV7-2 to TRBJ2-5, with TRBD2 identical over 15 bases. The germline gives CDR1 SGHTA, CDR2 FQGNSA. This CDR3 is 17 amino acids long. The V segment lost 4 bases and the J segment 5 bases; nucleotides outside the gene matches: 8. The CDR3 loop reads CASSSRTSGRAGETQYF. In DNA, the CDR3 is TGTGCCAGCAGCTCCCGGACTAGCGGGAGGGCCGGGGAGACCCAGTACTTC.

This clonotype was detected a few times. V is TRBV24-1 and J is TRBJ2-1; D remains ambiguous. Looked up from germline, CDR1 is KGHDR and CDR2 is SFDVKD. Trimming left V 1 base short and J 7 bases short, with 13 bases between. This CDR3 spans 15 amino acids. This CDR3 is CATSDFVRSGNEQFF. CDR3 DNA: TGTGCCACCAGTGATTTCGTGCGGAGTGGGAATGAGCAGTTCTTC.

The genes are TRBV4-1 and TRBJ1-3; D possibly corresponds to TRBD1 (6 bases). This CDR3 spans 14 amino acids. The germline V and J ends were trimmed by 3 bases and 12 bases, with 18 bases remaining between them. The germline V gene encodes CDR1 MGHRA and CDR2 YSYEKL. The CDR3: CASSHPGGGGNIYF. CDR3 in DNA: TGCGCCAGCAGCCACCCCGGGGGGGGCGGAAACATATATTTT.

The J gene is TRBJ1-2, the V gene TRBV7-6; D gene ambiguous. Germline values: CDR1 SGHVS, CDR2 FNYEAQ. This CDR3 has 13 residues. Deletions cut 1 base from V and 2 bases from J, with 5 bases between. CDR3 region: CASSLEPNYGYTF. CDR3 sequence (DNA): TGTGCCAGCAGCTTAGAACCAAACTATGGCTACACCTTC.

CDR3 in amino acids: CSARGQEGWNSPLHF. CDR3 in DNA: TGCAGTGCTAGAGGACAGGAAGGATGGAATTCACCCCTCCACTTT. The chain links TRBV20-1 to TRBJ1-6, with TRBD1 as a possible D gene (6 bases). Looked up from germline, CDR1 is DFQATT and CDR2 is SNEGSKA (reference sequence). The V gene lost 1 base and the J gene lost 7 bases, with 14 bases spanning the gap. The CDR3 has 15 amino acids.

The sample holds a few counts of this clonotype. CDR3 sequence (DNA): TGTGCCAGCAAAGGGGCAGAGAGTTGGACTGAAGCTTTCTTT. This encodes CASKGAESWTEAFF. The rearrangement uses TRBV6-5 and TRBJ1-1, with TRBD1 as a possible D gene (5 bases). The CDR3 spans 14 residues. The germline gives CDR1 MNHEY, CDR2 SVGAGI. The V and J ends lost 7 bases and 5 bases respectively, with 17 bases between them.

J is TRBJ2-2 and V is TRBV6-1; tentatively, D is TRBD1 (8 bases). The V gene lost 6 bases and the J gene lost 5 bases, with 16 bases spanning the gap. CDR3 length: 15 amino acids. Germline V CDR1 and CDR2: MNHNS, SASEGT. The CDR3 DNA is TGTGCCAGCAGAGAACAGGGGGAGGGAACCGGGGAGCTGTTTTTT. The encoded protein is CASREQGEGTGELFF.

This chain joins TRBV20-1 and TRBJ2-7, with D maybe TRBD2 (6 bases). There are 14 residues in the CDR3. Trimming left V 4 bases short and J 6 bases short, with 19 bases between. Germline V gives CDR1 DFQATT, CDR2 SNEGSKA (reference sequence). CDR3 amino acids: CSANPGGELSEQYF. DNA for the CDR3: TGCAGTGCTAACCCTGGCGGGGAATTGAGCGAGCAGTACTTC.

This clonotype was found many times. The chain uses TRBV6-2 or TRBV6-3 and TRBJ2-7, with no clear D. The CDR3 loop spans 15 amino acids. Trimming left V 5 bases short and J 4 bases short, with 18 bases between. Looked up from germline, CDR1 is MNHEY and CDR2 is SVGEGT. This chain's CDR3 is CASSNPALGWYEQYF. In DNA form, the CDR3 reads TGTGCCAGCAGTAACCCCGCGCTAGGTTGGTACGAGCAGTACTTC.

This rearrangement joins TRBV7-6 to TRBJ2-1; D may be TRBD2 (5 bases). The ends were cut back, 11 bases at V and 7 bases at J, with 12 bases in the middle. Germline V gives CDR1 SGHVS, CDR2 FNYEAQ. The length of the CDR3 is 11 residues. The CDR3 bases are TGTGCCGGGTCCCCGGGAAATGAGCAGTTCTTC. Residues: CAGSPGNEQFF. Full variable domain (rest looked up from reference TRBV7-6 and TRBJ2-1): GAGVSQSPRYKVTKRGQDVALRCDPISGHVSLYWYRQALGQGPEFLTYFNYEAQQDKSGLPNDRFSAERPEGSISTLTIQRTEQRDSAMYRCAGSPGNEQFFGPGTRLTVL.

In this sample, this clonotype turned up many times. The chain joins TRBV12-3 or TRBV12-4 to TRBJ2-5; 12 bases map to TRBD2. The V and J ends lost 3 bases and 3 bases, in that order; junction bases with no gene match: 14. CDR3 length: 19 residues. The CDR3 nucleotides read TGTGCCAGCAGTTTTTGGGCTAGCGGGAGGGCCGGGAGAAAAGAGACCCAGTACTTC. Protein: CASSFWASGRAGRKETQYF.

This clonotype was detected only a few times. CDR3 region: CASSQPREGTGELFF. In nucleotides, the CDR3 is TGTGCCAGCAGCCAACCACGGGAGGGCACCGGGGAGCTGTTTTTT. The rearrangement uses TRBV11-1 and TRBJ2-2; 8 bases fit TRBD2. The CDR3 runs 15 residues. V shed 5 bases and J 4 bases; nucleotides not matched to a gene: 6. Germline values: CDR1 SGHAT, CDR2 FQDESV (reference sequence).

About this clonotype itself: Because the CDR3 is missing its conserved closing phenylalanine or tryptophan, this is likely a read error. V is TRBV7-2 and J is TRBJ2-1, with TRBD2 identical over 10 bases. CDR1 and CDR2 (germline): SGHTA, FQGNSA. Trimming cost V 7 bases and J 0 bases; bases outside gene matches: 3. The CDR3 is made up of 15 amino acids. CDR3 sequence: CASKTSGTSYNEQFV. In DNA form, the CDR3 reads TGTGCCAGCAAAACTAGCGGGACCTCCTACAATGAGCAGTTCGTC.

The sample holds many counts of this clonotype. The chain uses TRBV6-6 and TRBJ2-7; possibly TRBD1 for D (5 bases). CDR3 size: 16 residues. Germline assignment: CDR1 MNHNY and CDR2 SVGAGI (reference sequence). Trimming pared 0 bases from V and 0 bases from J, leaving 12 bases between. CDR3 region: CASSYSQGISSYEQYV. The DNA of the CDR3 is TGTGCCAGCAGTTACTCGCAGGGTATTAGCTCCTACGAGCAGTACGTC.

At least ten counts were recorded for this clonotype. The genes are TRBV7-2 and TRBJ2-7; 8 bases agree with TRBD2. The CDR3 is made up of 15 amino acids. The junction had 9 bases not matched to a gene; V was cut back by 3 bases and J by 5 bases. Germline V gene data show CDR1 as SGHTA and CDR2 as FQGNSA. The CDR3 DNA reads as TGTGCCAGCAGCTTCCAGGCGGGAGGCGGTCACGAGCAGTACTTC. The encoded protein is CASSFQAGGGHEQYF.

This clonotype was seen a few times. This chain connects TRBV4-3 to TRBJ2-7, with 13 nucleotides matching TRBD2. Germline V gene lookup returns CDR1 LGHNA and CDR2 YSLEER. The V and J ends lost 2 bases and 2 bases, in that order; junction bases with no gene match: 3. The CDR3 has 16 amino acids. CDR3 coding DNA: TGCGCCAGCAGCCAACAGGGACTAGCGGGGACCTACGAGCAGTACTTC. It yields the protein CASSQQGLAGTYEQYF.

The table lists this clonotype with a few counts. The genes are TRBV20-1 and TRBJ1-6, with D unclear. Looked up from germline, CDR1 is DFQATT and CDR2 is SNEGSKA (reference sequence). V lost 3 bases, J lost 3 bases, and 12 bases lay in between. This CDR3 has 15 residues. CDR3 sequence (DNA): TGCAGTGCTAGCGTGCAACCGAACTATAATTCACCCCTCCACTTT. This encodes CSASVQPNYNSPLHF.